These 30 T cell receptor beta chains were all obtained from the same sample, sequenced in a study of cytomegalovirus exposure and HLA in healthy donors. Primers included in the PCR were 60 Vbeta and 13 Jbeta primers. Sequenced by immunoSEQ multiplex PCR; TCRdb stores in-frame clones only, minus some. The sample shows roughly 150,000 clones, around 77% of them seen only once. Material: PBMCs. Receptors originate from a man aged 30-40 years in good health.

The rearrangement uses TRBV11-2 and TRBJ2-7; D is possibly TRBD1 (6 bases). CDR1 SGHAT and CDR2 FQNNGV come from the germline V gene. The CDR3 runs to 13 residues. Deletions cut 3 bases from V and 2 bases from J, with 8 bases between. CDR3 sequence: CASSFTGTYEQYF. CDR3 in DNA: TGTGCCAGCAGCTTTACAGGGACCTACGAGCAGTACTTC.

This clone counts as medium-sized. This rearrangement joins TRBV10-3 to TRBJ2-7; the D is unclear. This CDR3 region has 12 residues. Deletions cut 3 bases from V and 0 bases from J, with 3 bases between. Germline CDR1 is ENHRY and CDR2 is SYGVKD. This CDR3 is CAISDNSYEQYF. In DNA, the CDR3 is TGTGCCATCAGTGACAACTCCTACGAGCAGTACTTC.

V gene TRBV19 combines with J gene TRBJ2-2; D might be TRBD1 (6 bases). The V gene's germline CDR1 is LNHDA and CDR2 SQIVND (reference sequence). This CDR3 is built from 14 residues. The V end lost 9 bases, the J end lost 4 bases, and 15 bases lay between the germline ends. CDR3 nucleotide sequence: TGTGCCAGCCGCCGGGACACCAGCACCGGGGAGCTGTTTTTT. It codes for CASRRDTSTGELFF.

This clone was counted a few times. The V gene is TRBV5-1, the J gene TRBJ2-7, with D perhaps matching TRBD2 (6 bases). Germline V gives CDR1 SGHRS, CDR2 YFSETQ. This CDR3 contains 14 residues. Trimming pared 5 bases from V and 3 bases from J, leaving 15 bases between. The CDR3 DNA sequence: TGCGCCAGCAGTCGGCGGGAAGGGAGCTACGAGCAGTACTTC. Protein: CASSRREGSYEQYF.

The rearrangement links TRBV19 to TRBJ2-1; 7 nucleotides align to TRBD2. J gave up 5 bases and V 6 bases, and 10 bases lay outside the gene matches. Looked up from germline, CDR1 is LNHDA and CDR2 is SQIVND (reference sequence). CDR3 length equals 15 residues. In DNA form, the CDR3 reads TGTGCCAGTAGCGACTCGGGAGGCCCCCACAATGAGCAGTTCTTC. The encoded protein is CASSDSGGPHNEQFF.

The DNA of the CDR3 is TGTGCCAGTAGTGCAACAAGGACAGGACCTCACGAGCAGTACTTC. Its translation: CASSATRTGPHEQYF. This rearrangement joins TRBV19 to TRBJ2-7; TRBD1 matches 7 bases. The germline V gene has CDR1 LNHDA and CDR2 SQIVND (reference sequence). The CDR3 has 15 amino acids. The ends lost 5 bases at V and 5 bases at J; junction bases unmatched: 12.

V usage is TRBV6-5 and J usage is TRBJ2-5, with TRBD2 matching over 8 bases. The last part of the DNA fits TRBJ2-7 better; the J call may be wrong. In germline, CDR1 is MNHEY, CDR2 SVGAGI. This CDR3 contains 14 residues. In DNA, the CDR3 is TGTGCCAGCGGCACCGGGACTAGCTCCTACGAGCAGTACTTC. Translating gives CASGTGTSSYEQYF.

V usage is TRBV28 and J usage is TRBJ1-5; TRBD1 might be the D (5 bases). V lost 7 bases and J lost 5, with 9 bases in between. This CDR3 comprises 12 residues. Germline V lookup: CDR1 MDHEN, CDR2 SYDVKM. The CDR3 DNA sequence: TGTGCCAGCACTTTCAGGGATCAGCCCCAGCATTTT. Translating it yields CASTFRDQPQHF.

This clone was counted only a few times. V is TRBV7-3 and J is TRBJ2-1, with TRBD2 as a possible D gene (6 bases). V dropped 5 bases and J dropped 8 bases, with 19 bases sitting between them. The CDR3 totals 15 residues. CDR1 is SGHTA and CDR2 is FQGTGA in the germline V gene. The CDR3 DNA follows: TGTGCCAGCAGCCCCCACGGACTACTAAGGGATGAGCAGTTCTTC. Its protein product is CASSPHGLLRDEQFF.

The chain is built from TRBV7-9 and TRBJ1-2, with TRBD1 as a possible D gene (6 bases). Germline CDR1 and CDR2: SEHNR and FQNEAQ (reference sequence). V was trimmed by 5 bases and J by 7 bases, leaving 29 bases between them. This CDR3 spans 18 amino acids. DNA of the CDR3: TGTGCCAGCAGCGGATCAGACAGGATTTTTTCCCCTTCGAGTGGCTACACCTTC. Amino acids: CASSGSDRIFSPSSGYTF. Looking up the rest from reference TRBV7-9 and TRBJ1-2 gives the full variable domain: DTGVSQNPRHKITKRGQNVTFRCDPISEHNRLYWYRQTLGQGPEFLTYFQNEAQLEKSRLLSDRFSAERPKGSFSTLEIQRTEQGDSAMYLCASSGSDRIFSPSSGYTFGSGTRLTVV.

The gene calls are TRBV19 and TRBJ2-1; 12 bases line up with TRBD2. The CDR3 contains 16 residues. Germline V gives CDR1 LNHDA, CDR2 SQIVND (reference sequence). Trimming at V came to 6 bases and at J to 3 bases, leaving 6 bases not matched to a gene. The CDR3 nucleotides are TGTGCCAGTAGCCCCACACTAGCGGGAGGCTACAATGAGCAGTTCTTC. It translates to CASSPTLAGGYNEQFF.

The chain joins TRBV18 to TRBJ1-1, with D possibly matching TRBD1 (5 bases). CDR1 is KGHSH, CDR2 LQKENI, per germline. This CDR3 is built from 13 residues. V gave up 6 bases and J gave up 3 bases, with 11 bases separating them. In DNA form, the CDR3 reads TGTGCCAGCTCCCCCAGGGCATACACTGAAGCTTTCTTT. Translated: CASSPRAYTEAFF. The full variable domain, with the rest looked up from reference TRBV18 and TRBJ1-1, is NAGVMQNPRHLVRRRGQEARLRCSPMKGHSHVYWYRQLPEEGLKFMVYLQKENIIDESGMPKERFSAEFPKEGPSILRIQQVVRGDSAAYFCASSPRAYTEAFFGQGTRLTVV.

The rearrangement uses TRBV7-6 and TRBJ2-1; 13 positions agree with TRBD2. This CDR3 spans 15 amino acids. V lost 4 bases, J lost 6 bases, and 3 bases stayed unmatched. The germline V gene encodes CDR1 SGHVS and CDR2 FNYEAQ. The CDR3 nucleotides read TGTGCCAGCAGCTCACTAGCGGGAGGGGGCAATGAGCAGTTCTTC. Protein: CASSSLAGGGNEQFF.

This clone was recorded only once. The chain combines TRBV6-1 with TRBJ1-2; 7 bases agree with TRBD1. With V trimmed by 5 bases and J by 4 bases, 7 bases remained unmatched. Germline V gene lookup returns CDR1 MNHNS and CDR2 SASEGT. This CDR3 spans 14 amino acids. The CDR3 protein is CASSSDRSGYGYTF. The CDR3 region has the DNA TGTGCCAGCAGTTCGGACAGGTCGGGCTATGGCTACACCTTC.

V is TRBV28 and J is TRBJ1-4; D uncertain. Germline V CDR1 and CDR2: MDHEN, SYDVKM. This CDR3 region has 16 residues. Trimming took off 2 bases at V and 1 base at J, with 11 bases between the two ends. CDR3 region: CASSLRRGLTNEKLFF. The CDR3 DNA sequence: TGTGCCAGCAGTTTAAGGCGGGGATTAACTAATGAAAAACTGTTTTTT.

The chain links TRBV9 to TRBJ2-7; 7 nucleotides line up with TRBD1. The CDR3 runs 12 residues. Trimming cost V 4 bases and J 3 bases; bases outside gene matches: 1. Germline CDR1 SGDLS, CDR2 YYNGEE. In nucleotides, the CDR3 is TGTGCCAGCAGCCGGGACAGCTACGAGCAGTACTTC. Translating it yields CASSRDSYEQYF.

CDR3 nucleotides: TGTGCCAGCAGCCTTAGGGCGGGAGGCCTGGAGACCCAGTACTTC. It yields the protein CASSLRAGGLETQYF. The rearrangement joins TRBV7-3 to TRBJ2-5; 8 nucleotides agree with TRBD2. Germline CDR1 SGHTA, CDR2 FQGTGA. After removal of 5 bases from V and 5 bases from J, the junction contained 10 bases not matched to a gene. The CDR3 is 15 residues long.

The chain couples TRBV5-4 to TRBJ2-3; D not resolved. V shed 3 bases and J shed 7 bases, with 15 bases lying between them. This CDR3 is 14 amino acids long. Germline V lookup: CDR1 SGHNT, CDR2 YYREEE (reference sequence). The CDR3 region is CASSYLDLVHTQYF. Written as DNA, the CDR3 is TGTGCCAGCAGCTACTTAGATCTTGTGCATACGCAGTATTTT.

This chain uses TRBV15 with TRBJ1-1; 10 positions match TRBD1. Germline loops: CDR1 LNHNV, CDR2 YYDKDF (reference sequence). The trim removed 1 base at V and 10 bases at J, leaving 6 bases unmatched. The CDR3 loop spans 14 amino acids. The CDR3 spells CATSRAGTGDRAFF. In nucleotides, the CDR3 is TGTGCCACCAGCAGAGCCGGGACAGGGGACAGAGCTTTCTTT.

The J gene is TRBJ2-7, the V gene TRBV29-1; 9 bases fit TRBD2. CDR1 SQVTM and CDR2 ANQGSEA come from the germline V gene. V shed 5 bases and J 0 bases; nucleotides not matched to a gene: 8. The CDR3 loop spans 15 amino acids. The CDR3 is CSVLKLAGASYEQYF. The CDR3, as DNA: TGCAGCGTTCTGAAACTAGCGGGCGCCTCCTACGAGCAGTACTTC.

The chain carries TRBV10-3 and TRBJ2-1; D is possibly TRBD2 (5 bases). The V end lost 4 bases, the J end lost 9 bases, and 7 bases lay between the germline ends. CDR3 length equals 11 residues. Germline assignment: CDR1 ENHRY and CDR2 SYGVKD. Here the CDR3 DNA reads TGTGCCATCAGTGGGGGAGCTGAGCAGTTCTTC. It yields the protein CAISGGAEQFF.

The chain has TRBV4-1 and TRBJ2-7, with TRBD2 as a possible D gene (5 bases). Germline CDR1 MGHRA, CDR2 YSYEKL. The CDR3 sequence is 16 residues long. V was cut by 0 bases and J by 0 bases, with 12 bases left in between. CDR3 in amino acids: CASSQEGSLSSYEQYF. CDR3 sequence (DNA): TGCGCCAGCAGCCAAGAAGGGAGCCTGAGCTCCTACGAGCAGTACTTC.

V gene TRBV7-9 combines with J gene TRBJ1-6, with a possible D match to TRBD1 (5 bases). The germline CDR1 and CDR2 sequences are SEHNR and FQNEAQ (reference sequence). This CDR3 is built from 16 residues. V was cut by 5 bases and J by 3 bases, with 14 bases left in between. CDR3 nucleotides: TGTGCCAGCAGCATTGGGACTTTCAACTATAATTCACCCCTCCACTTT. This gives the protein CASSIGTFNYNSPLHF.

The V and J genes are TRBV6-5 and TRBJ2-2; D might be TRBD2 (6 bases). Germline-derived CDR1 and CDR2 are MNHEY and SVGAGI. The CDR3 has 15 residues. The V end lost 4 bases, the J end lost 0 bases, and 9 bases lay between the germline ends. In nucleotides, the CDR3 is TGTGCCAGCAGTTTACTAGCCGCGAACACCGGGGAGCTGTTTTTT. It yields the protein CASSLLAANTGELFF.

This chain links TRBV7-2 with TRBJ2-1; 8 bases match TRBD2. This CDR3 region has 15 residues. The V segment lost 5 bases and the J segment 8 bases; nucleotides outside the gene matches: 11. CDR1 and CDR2 (germline): SGHTA, FQGNSA. The CDR3 is CASSPTGTSIHEQFF. The DNA for the CDR3 is TGTGCCAGCAGCCCCACCGGGACTAGTATACATGAGCAGTTCTTC.

DNA for the CDR3: TGTGCCAGCAGTGAGTGGGGAAGCGGGGAGACCTACGAGCAGTACTTC. It yields the protein CASSEWGSGETYEQYF. This chain joins TRBV6-1 and TRBJ2-7; 7 bases line up with TRBD2. The junction had 10 bases not matched to a gene; V was cut back by 3 bases and J by 2 bases. Germline V gene sequence: CDR1 MNHNS, CDR2 SASEGT. This CDR3 contains 16 residues.

V usage is TRBV6-6 and J usage is TRBJ2-5, with TRBD2 matching 7 bases. CDR3 length: 14 residues. Germline V gives CDR1 MNHNY, CDR2 SVGAGI (reference sequence). With V trimmed by 4 bases and J by 4 bases, 6 bases remained unmatched. The CDR3 DNA reads as TGTGCCAGCAGTTCCGGGGGGAGCAGAGAGACCCAGTACTTC. It specifies CASSSGGSRETQYF.

The chain is built from TRBV30 and TRBJ1-5; D might be TRBD1 (6 bases). Germline values: CDR1 GTSNPN, CDR2 SVGIG (reference sequence). This CDR3 is 13 amino acids long. The V end was cut by 5 bases, the J end by 3 bases, with 11 bases between. DNA for the CDR3: TGTGCCTGGGCGACAGGAAACAATCAGCCCCAGCATTTT. Its translation: CAWATGNNQPQHF.

The rearrangement links TRBV7-3 to TRBJ2-1, with D perhaps matching TRBD1 (5 bases). The V end was cut by 5 bases, the J end by 2 bases, with 10 bases between. This CDR3 is 14 amino acids long. Germline assignment: CDR1 SGHTA and CDR2 FQGTGA. CDR3 sequence (DNA): TGTGCCAGCAGCCCAGCGACAGCCTACAATGAGCAGTTCTTC. Translation: CASSPATAYNEQFF.

This chain uses TRBV9 with TRBJ2-1, with 7 positions matching TRBD2. Germline-derived CDR1 and CDR2 are SGDLS and YYNGEE. The CDR3 covers 15 residues. J lost 14 bases, V lost 3 bases, and 17 bases had no gene match. CDR3 coding DNA: TGTGCCAGCAGCGCCCAGGAGGCCTCGTGGGGGAGGGAGTTCTTC. It specifies CASSAQEASWGREFF.